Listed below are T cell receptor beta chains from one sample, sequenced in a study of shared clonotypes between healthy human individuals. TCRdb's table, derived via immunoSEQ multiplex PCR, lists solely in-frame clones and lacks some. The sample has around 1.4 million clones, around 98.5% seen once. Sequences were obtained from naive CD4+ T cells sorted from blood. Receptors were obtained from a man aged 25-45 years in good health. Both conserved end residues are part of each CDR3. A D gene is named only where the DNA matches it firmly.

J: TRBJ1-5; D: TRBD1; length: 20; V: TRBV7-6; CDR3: CASSFTTGTGVFYSNQPQHF
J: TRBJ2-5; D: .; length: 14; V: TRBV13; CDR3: CASSRRDNQETQYF
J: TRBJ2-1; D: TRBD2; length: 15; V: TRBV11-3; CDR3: CASSKRGGRDNEQFF
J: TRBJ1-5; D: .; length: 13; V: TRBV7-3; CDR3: CASSLVGDQPQHF
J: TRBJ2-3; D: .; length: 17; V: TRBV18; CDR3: CASSPMPAGSLTDTQYF
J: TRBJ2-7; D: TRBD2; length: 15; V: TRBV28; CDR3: CASSSPGLAGNEQYF
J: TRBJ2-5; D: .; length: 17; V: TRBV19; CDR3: CASSQRTRTVRGETQYF
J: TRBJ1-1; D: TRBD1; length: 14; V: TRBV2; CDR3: CASNGEAGGPEAFF
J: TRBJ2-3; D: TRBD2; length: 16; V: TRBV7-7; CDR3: CASSLGGGSFTDTQYF
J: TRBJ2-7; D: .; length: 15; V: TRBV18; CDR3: CASSRLSAELYEQYF
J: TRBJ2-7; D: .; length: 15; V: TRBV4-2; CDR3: CASSPGGGSNYEQYF
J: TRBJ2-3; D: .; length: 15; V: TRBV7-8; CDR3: CASSLVGVNTDTQYF